This TCR beta chain was recorded in a study of cytomegalovirus exposure and HLA in healthy donors. Study as a whole: The platform used for the roughly 120 validation repertoires matched that of the approximately 620 first-cohort repertoires, a later analysis reported. Findings and limits, study-wide: For most TCR sequences rarity was the rule, although some public TCRs occurred in many donors. Researchers catalogued about 160 TCR beta chains as cytomegalovirus-associated.

Libraries were prepared by immunoSEQ multiplex PCR; TCRdb keeps only in-frame clonotypes and omits some of them. The sample records 150,000 to 200,000 clones, approximately 81% being singletons. Germline V gene data show CDR1 as MNHEY and CDR2 as SVGAGI. After removal of 5 bases from V and 8 bases from J, the junction contained 14 bases not matched to a gene. The CDR3 sequence is 15 residues long. As concerns this clone: The antigen is undetermined.

The gene calls are TRBV6-5 and TRBJ1-1, with 7 positions matching TRBD1. Sequenced input: PBMCs. This clonotype was sampled from a man aged 25-45 years in good health and CMV-seropositive. The DNA of the CDR3 is TGTGCCAGCAGTCCCGTTTCGGACAGGCGGGGAGAAGCTTTCTTT. It codes for CASSPVSDRRGEAFF.